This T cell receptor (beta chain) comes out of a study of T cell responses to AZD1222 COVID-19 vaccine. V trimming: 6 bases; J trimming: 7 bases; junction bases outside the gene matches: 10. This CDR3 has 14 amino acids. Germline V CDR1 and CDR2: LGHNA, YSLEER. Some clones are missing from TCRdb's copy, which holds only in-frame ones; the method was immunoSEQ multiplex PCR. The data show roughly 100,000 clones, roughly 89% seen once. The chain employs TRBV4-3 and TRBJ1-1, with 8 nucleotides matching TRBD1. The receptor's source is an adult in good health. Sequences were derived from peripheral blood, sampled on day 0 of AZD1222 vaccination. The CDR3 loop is CASRLQGVGDEAFF. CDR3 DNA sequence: TGCGCCAGCAGACTACAGGGGGTGGGGGATGAAGCTTTCTTT.